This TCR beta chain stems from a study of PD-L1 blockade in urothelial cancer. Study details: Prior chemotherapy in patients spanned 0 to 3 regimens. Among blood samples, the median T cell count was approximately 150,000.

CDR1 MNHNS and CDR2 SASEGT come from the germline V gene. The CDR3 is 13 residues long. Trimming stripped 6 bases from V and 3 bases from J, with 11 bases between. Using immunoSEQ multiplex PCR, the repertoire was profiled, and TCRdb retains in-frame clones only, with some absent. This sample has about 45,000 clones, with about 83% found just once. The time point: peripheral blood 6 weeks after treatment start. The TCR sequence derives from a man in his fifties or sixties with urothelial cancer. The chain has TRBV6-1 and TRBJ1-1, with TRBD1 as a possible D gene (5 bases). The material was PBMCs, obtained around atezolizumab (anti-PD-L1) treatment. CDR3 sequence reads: CASRPDRYTEAFF. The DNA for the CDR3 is TGTGCCAGCAGGCCCGACAGATACACTGAAGCTTTCTTT.